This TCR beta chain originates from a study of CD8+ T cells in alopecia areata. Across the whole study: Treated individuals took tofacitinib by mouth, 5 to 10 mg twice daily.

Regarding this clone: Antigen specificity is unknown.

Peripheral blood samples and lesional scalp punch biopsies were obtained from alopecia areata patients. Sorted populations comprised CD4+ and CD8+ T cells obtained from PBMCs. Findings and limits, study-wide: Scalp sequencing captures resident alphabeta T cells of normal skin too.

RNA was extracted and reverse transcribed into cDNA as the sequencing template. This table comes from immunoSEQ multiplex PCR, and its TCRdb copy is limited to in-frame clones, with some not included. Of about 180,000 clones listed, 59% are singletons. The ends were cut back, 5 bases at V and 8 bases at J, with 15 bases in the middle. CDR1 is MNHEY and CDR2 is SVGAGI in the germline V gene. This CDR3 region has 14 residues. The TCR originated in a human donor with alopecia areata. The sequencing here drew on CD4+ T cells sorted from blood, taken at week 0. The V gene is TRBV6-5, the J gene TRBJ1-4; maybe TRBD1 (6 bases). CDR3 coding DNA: TGTGCCAGCAGTCCGGAGGGGGGGCACGAAAAACTGTTTTTT. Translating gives CASSPEGGHEKLFF.